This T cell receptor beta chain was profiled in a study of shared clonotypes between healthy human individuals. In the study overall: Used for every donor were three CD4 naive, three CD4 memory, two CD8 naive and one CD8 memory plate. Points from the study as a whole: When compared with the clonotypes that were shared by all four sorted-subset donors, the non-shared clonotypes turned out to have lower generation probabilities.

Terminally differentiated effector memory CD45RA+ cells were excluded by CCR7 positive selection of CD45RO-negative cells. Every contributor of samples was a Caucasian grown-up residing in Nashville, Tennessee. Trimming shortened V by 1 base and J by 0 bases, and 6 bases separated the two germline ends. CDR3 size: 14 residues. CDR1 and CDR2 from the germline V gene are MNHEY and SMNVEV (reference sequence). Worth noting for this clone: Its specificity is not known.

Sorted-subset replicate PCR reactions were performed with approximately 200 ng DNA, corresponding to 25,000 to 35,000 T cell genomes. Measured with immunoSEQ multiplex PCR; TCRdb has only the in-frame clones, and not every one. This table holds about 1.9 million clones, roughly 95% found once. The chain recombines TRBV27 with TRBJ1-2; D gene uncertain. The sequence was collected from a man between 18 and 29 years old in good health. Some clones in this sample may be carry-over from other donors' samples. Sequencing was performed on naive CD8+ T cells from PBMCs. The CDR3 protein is CASSLFPSNYGYTF. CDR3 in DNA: TGTGCCAGCAGTTTATTCCCTTCTAACTATGGCTACACCTTC.